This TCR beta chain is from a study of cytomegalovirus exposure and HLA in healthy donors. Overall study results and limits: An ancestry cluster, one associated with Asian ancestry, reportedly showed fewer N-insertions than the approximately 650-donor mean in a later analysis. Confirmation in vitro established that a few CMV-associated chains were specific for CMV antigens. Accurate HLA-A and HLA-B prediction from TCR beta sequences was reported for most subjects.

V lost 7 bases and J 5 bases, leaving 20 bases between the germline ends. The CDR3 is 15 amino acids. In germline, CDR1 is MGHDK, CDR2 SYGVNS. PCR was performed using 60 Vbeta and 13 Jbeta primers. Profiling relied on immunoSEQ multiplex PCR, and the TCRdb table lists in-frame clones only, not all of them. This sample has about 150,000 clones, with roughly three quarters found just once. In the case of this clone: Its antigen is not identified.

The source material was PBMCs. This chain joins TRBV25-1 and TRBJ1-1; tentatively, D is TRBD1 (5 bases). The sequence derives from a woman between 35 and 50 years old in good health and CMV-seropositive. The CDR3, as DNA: TGTGCCAGCACTGGGTCTCAGGGAAGGAGTACTGAAGCTTTCTTT. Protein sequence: CASTGSQGRSTEAFF. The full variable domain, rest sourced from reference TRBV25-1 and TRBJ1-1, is EADIYQTPRYLVIGTGKKITLECSQTMGHDKMYWYQQDPGMELHLIHYSYGVNSTEKGDLSSESTVSRIRTEHFPLTLESARPSHTSQYLCASTGSQGRSTEAFFGQGTRLTVV.